The T cell receptor (beta chain) described here comes from a study of blood T cell repertoires in COVID-19. Study-level information: Samples representing acute and convalescent COVID-19 were sourced from the United States, Italy and Spain. The cDNA or gDNA used as material had been derived from T cells, B-cell-depleted T cells, or PBMCs.

Germline values: CDR1 MNHEY, CDR2 SVGAGI. The V and J ends lost 4 bases and 4 bases, in that order; junction bases with no gene match: 3. This CDR3 has 14 amino acids. In the authors' workflow: Estimates of nucleated cell counts were drawn from the amplification of reference gene primers. Some clones are missing from TCRdb's copy, which holds only in-frame ones; the method was immunoSEQ multiplex PCR. V, J and clone size are those of that table, while D and trimming were read from the DNA. Of 130,000 to 150,000 clones listed, approximately 89% are singletons. This clonotype originated in a human donor in a cohort sampled during active COVID-19. The chain carries TRBV6-5 and TRBJ1-1; 10 nucleotides match TRBD1. Sequenced: peripheral blood. CDR3 sequence (DNA): TGTGCCAGCAGTTCCCGGGACAGGGGCACTGAAGCTTTCTTT. Protein: CASSSRDRGTEAFF.